This entry describes one T cell receptor (beta chain). Its antigen is still unknown. The source of the sample is a study of T-cell reconstitution after alpha-beta-depleted transplantation in children. Study-wide points: Expanded graft clones numbering several hundred reportedly gave rise to alpha-beta T cells about two months after transplant. After transplant, high TCRbeta diversity at day 60 in some patients arose from surviving recipient T cells and thymic progenitors. The main origin of T-cell counts and diversity one year after transplant was newly produced T cells.

CDR3 length equals 17 residues. Germline loops: CDR1 ENHRY, CDR2 SYGVKD. Trimming removed 4 bases from V and 9 bases from J; junction bases left unmatched: 11. Preparation of the TCRbeta library involved a method that used unique molecular identifiers. TCRdb reprocessed the PCR reads via MiXCR and lists one record per CDR3 protein. The table has roughly 670,000 distinct CDR3 sequences, less than 15% seen once. The sequences come from PBMCs, collected before TCRalphabeta/CD19-depleted stem cell transplant. The chain employs TRBV10-3 and TRBJ2-1; TRBD2 matches 14 bases. The sequence derives from a girl aged 2 to 9 with congenital amegakaryocytic thrombocytopenia, due to receive a stem cell transplant. The DNA for the CDR3 is TGTGCCATCAGTGGGGGGTGGGGGACTAGCGGGAGTAGTGAGCAGTTCTTC. Translation gives CAISGGWGTSGSSEQFF.